The 20 T cell receptor beta chains reported below all come from one sample, sequenced in a study of T-cell reconstitution after alpha-beta-depleted transplantation in children. Construction of the TCRbeta library involved unique molecular identifiers. TCRdb passed the PCR reads through MiXCR, listing each CDR3 protein once. Altogether some 78,000 distinct CDR3 sequences are present, approximately 14% being singletons, with the ten largest covering about 26%. The sequencing here drew on PBMCs, mostly from graft donor cells, taken 180 days after TCRalphabeta/CD19-depleted stem cell transplant. The source of these receptors is a male patient between 2 and 15 years old who had a stem cell transplant for acute lymphoblastic leukemia, so the T cells may come from the graft donor.

The rearrangement links TRBV20-1 to TRBJ1-5, with 7 bases that match TRBD1. The CDR3 spans 13 residues. From germline, CDR1 is DFQATT and CDR2 SNEGSKA (reference sequence). Trimming at V came to 3 bases and at J to 7 bases, leaving 6 bases not matched to a gene. CDR3 protein: CSARKHRGQPQHF. The CDR3 DNA follows: TGCAGTGCTAGGAAACACAGGGGCCAGCCCCAGCATTTT.

The V and J genes are TRBV9 and TRBJ1-1; D is unclear. Looked up from germline, CDR1 is SGDLS and CDR2 is YYNGEE. The CDR3 runs to 13 residues. Trimming stripped 1 base from V and 0 bases from J, with 4 bases between. DNA for the CDR3: TGTGCCAGCAGCGTAAATGTGAACACTGAAGCTTTCTTT. This translates into CASSVNVNTEAFF.

The CDR3 reads CASSFLPGPEAFF. CDR3 DNA: TGTGCCAGCAGTTTCCTTCCGGGGCCTGAAGCTTTCTTT. The rearrangement uses TRBV27 and TRBJ1-1, with a tentative D call TRBD1 (5 bases). CDR1 and CDR2 (germline): MNHEY, SMNVEV (reference sequence). This CDR3 comprises 13 residues. Trimming left V 3 bases short and J 6 bases short, with 11 bases between.

This chain connects TRBV20-1 to TRBJ1-4; D remains unclear. Germline V CDR1 and CDR2: DFQATT, SNEGSKA (reference sequence). This CDR3 contains 15 residues. Trimming stripped 4 bases from V and 3 bases from J, with 15 bases between. CDR3 loop: CSATPLGQPNEKLFF. The CDR3 DNA reads as TGCAGTGCTACCCCGCTAGGGCAGCCTAATGAAAAACTGTTTTTT.

This clonotype has more than one count but fewer than ten. The genes are TRBV28 and TRBJ2-5, with 7 bases that match TRBD1. This CDR3 is built from 17 residues. Germline CDR1 MDHEN, CDR2 SYDVKM. V was clipped by 5 bases and J by 1 base; unmatched bases: 13. As DNA, the CDR3 is TGTGCCAGCAGTCCCATTCGACCCGGGACAGCCCAAGAGACCCAGTACTTC. As protein: CASSPIRPGTAQETQYF.

This clonotype was observed a few times. The genes are TRBV29-1 and TRBJ1-1; D is undetermined. The V gene lost 6 bases and the J gene lost 2 bases, with 10 bases spanning the gap. From germline, CDR1 is SQVTM and CDR2 ANQGSEA. CDR3 size: 12 residues. In nucleotides, the CDR3 is TGCAGCGTGCAACGGGGAAACACTGAAGCTTTCTTT. Its translation: CSVQRGNTEAFF.

This clonotype was found a few times. The DNA is left out, because the CDR3 cannot be placed on it with certainty; the CDR3 is given as TCRdb lists it. CDR3 sequence: CSALHFGTALPVEQYF. The chain joins TRBV20-1 to TRBJ2-7; TRBD1, the table's D call, was not compared with the DNA. The CDR3 has 16 amino acids, counting both end residues. CDR1 is DFQATT and CDR2 is SNEGSKA in the germline V gene (reference sequence).

The chain links TRBV6-5 to TRBJ2-4, with 10 bases lining up with TRBD1. This CDR3 contains 16 residues. V lost 4 bases to trimming and J lost 3 bases; unmatched junction nucleotides: 6. The germline CDR1 and CDR2 sequences are MNHEY and SVGAGI. The CDR3 DNA follows: TGTGCCAGCAGTTGGGCCGGACAGGGGGGCAAAAACATTCAGTACTTC. As protein: CASSWAGQGGKNIQYF.

This chain connects TRBV7-2 to TRBJ1-5; unclear D gene. The CDR3 runs 12 residues. Germline V gene data show CDR1 as SGHTA and CDR2 as FQGNSA. Trimming took off 4 bases at V and 9 bases at J, with 10 bases between the two ends. The CDR3 reads CASSSLQGPQHF. The CDR3 DNA sequence: TGTGCCAGCAGCTCCCTCCAAGGGCCCCAGCATTTT. Filled out from reference TRBV7-2 and TRBJ1-5, the complete variable domain reads GAGVSQSPSNKVTEKGKDVELRCDPISGHTALYWYRQSLGQGLEFLIYFQGNSAPDKSGLPSDRFSAERTGGSVSTLTIQRTQQEDSAVYLCASSSLQGPQHFGDGTRLSIL.

This clonotype came up a few times. The J gene is TRBJ2-4, the V gene TRBV5-1; D perhaps matches TRBD1 (7 bases). Germline V gene lookup returns CDR1 SGHRS and CDR2 YFSETQ. This CDR3 is 15 amino acids long. Between the trimmed V and J ends, which lost 4 bases and 7 bases, there was a span of 18 bases. The CDR3 sequence: CASSSRQGGGNIQYF. Here the CDR3 DNA reads TGCGCCAGCAGCAGCAGACAGGGAGGCGGGAACATTCAGTACTTC.

The V call is TRBV7-9, the J call TRBJ2-4, with D perhaps being TRBD1 or TRBD2 (6 bases each). Deletions cut 4 bases from V and 7 bases from J, with 17 bases between. Per the germline V gene, CDR1 is SEHNR and CDR2 is FQNEAQ (reference sequence). The CDR3 is 15 residues long. For the CDR3, the DNA is TGTGCCAGCAGCTCCCCGGTGGTAGGGGGGAACATTCAGTACTTC. It encodes CASSSPVVGGNIQYF.

This clonotype came up a few times. The gene calls are TRBV18 and TRBJ1-3, with D possibly matching TRBD1 (6 bases). Germline lookup yields CDR1 KGHSH and CDR2 LQKENI. With 6 bases removed from V and 1 base from J, the gap between germline ends came to 22 bases. The CDR3 runs to 18 residues. The CDR3 nucleotides read TGTGCCAGCTCCCCCCGATTTGACAGGAGCTCTTCTGGAAACACCATATATTTT. Its translation: CASSPRFDRSSSGNTIYF.

The chain is built from TRBV12-3 or TRBV12-4 and TRBJ1-5; D not certain. Trimming left V 0 bases short and J 1 base short, with 4 bases between. The CDR3 has 14 residues. CDR3 in amino acids: CASSLAQSNQPQHF. In DNA form, the CDR3 reads TGTGCCAGCAGTTTAGCGCAAAGCAATCAGCCCCAGCATTTT.

This clonotype appeared a few times. V and J are TRBV4-3 and TRBJ1-2; 7 bases fit TRBD1. The CDR3 totals 17 residues. V trimming: 4 bases; J trimming: 3 bases; junction bases outside the gene matches: 14. The germline gives CDR1 LGHNA, CDR2 YSLEER. The CDR3 reads CASSPRHLDRAYYGYTF. The DNA for the CDR3 is TGCGCCAGCAGCCCCCGCCATTTAGACAGGGCCTACTATGGCTACACCTTC.

A few counts support this clonotype. The chain couples TRBV20-1 to TRBJ1-6; TRBD1 aligns across 9 bases. Trimming at V came to 6 bases and at J to 2 bases, leaving 5 bases not matched to a gene. CDR1 is DFQATT, CDR2 SNEGSKA, per germline (reference sequence). The CDR3 contains 15 residues. The chain's CDR3 is CSAPTGGTYNSPLHF. CDR3 nucleotide sequence: TGCAGTGCCCCGACAGGGGGGACCTATAATTCACCCCTCCACTTT.

This chain connects TRBV11-3 to TRBJ2-5; the match to TRBD2 covers 11 bases. The CDR3 covers 15 residues. Germline V gene sequence: CDR1 SGHNT, CDR2 YENEEA. The ends lost 4 bases at V and 3 bases at J; junction bases unmatched: 4. The CDR3 loop is CASSSGLAVEETQYF. DNA of the CDR3: TGTGCCAGCAGCTCGGGACTAGCGGTTGAAGAGACCCAGTACTTC.

This clonotype was observed a few times. The chain has TRBV5-1 and TRBJ2-6; 9 nucleotides agree with TRBD2. Trimming took 6 bases from V and 5 from J; bases not matched to a gene: 12. Germline V gives CDR1 SGHRS, CDR2 YFSETQ. CDR3 length: 17 amino acids. The CDR3 DNA follows: TGCGCCAGCACGCCCACGGTAGCGGGAGACTGGGCCAACGTCCTGACTTTC. This sequence encodes CASTPTVAGDWANVLTF. Full variable domain (rest looked up from reference TRBV5-1 and TRBJ2-6): KAGVTQTPRYLIKTRGQQVTLSCSPISGHRSVSWYQQTPGQGLQFLFEYFSETQRNKGNFPGRFSGRQFSNSRSEMNVSTLELGDSALYLCASTPTVAGDWANVLTFGAGSRLTVL.

This clonotype is a singleton in its sample. The missing conserved phenylalanine or tryptophan at the end of this CDR3 makes a read error likely. The V gene is TRBV29-1, the J gene TRBJ2-5; D tentatively reads TRBD1 or TRBD2 (5 bases each). The CDR3 runs 14 residues. V was clipped by 0 bases and J by 3 bases, with 11 bases between them. The germline CDR1 and CDR2 sequences are SQVTM and ANQGSEA. CDR3 coding DNA: TGCAGCGTTGAAGACCGGGTGGGGGAAGAGACCCAGTACTTA. As protein: CSVEDRVGEETQYL.

Ten or more counts support this clonotype. The chain uses TRBV9 and TRBJ1-6; no firm D call. CDR3 length equals 13 residues. In germline, CDR1 is SGDLS, CDR2 YYNGEE. Between the trimmed V and J ends, which lost 0 bases and 12 bases, there was a span of 10 bases. The CDR3 DNA reads TGTGCCAGCAGCGTAGCCCCCATAATACCCCTCCACTTT. Its translation: CASSVAPIIPLHF.

CDR3 amino acids: CASSLGTYRNYGYTF. CDR3 coding DNA: TGCGCCAGCAGCCTTGGGACGTACCGAAACTATGGCTACACCTTC. The chain links TRBV4-3 to TRBJ1-2; D might be TRBD1 (5 bases). This CDR3 comprises 15 residues. Germline-derived CDR1 and CDR2 are LGHNA and YSLEER. Deletions cut 4 bases from V and 2 bases from J, with 14 bases between.